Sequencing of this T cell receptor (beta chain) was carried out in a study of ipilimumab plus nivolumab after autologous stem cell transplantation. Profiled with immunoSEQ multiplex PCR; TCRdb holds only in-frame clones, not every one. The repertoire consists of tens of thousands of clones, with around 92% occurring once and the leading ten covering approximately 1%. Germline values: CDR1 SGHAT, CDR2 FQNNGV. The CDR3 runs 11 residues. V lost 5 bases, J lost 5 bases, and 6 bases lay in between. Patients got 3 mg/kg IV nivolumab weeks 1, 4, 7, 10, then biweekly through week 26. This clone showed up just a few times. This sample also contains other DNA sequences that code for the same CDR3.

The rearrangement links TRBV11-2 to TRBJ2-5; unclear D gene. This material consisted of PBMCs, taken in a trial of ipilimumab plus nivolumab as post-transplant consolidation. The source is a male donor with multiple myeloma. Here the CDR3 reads CASSLGETQYF. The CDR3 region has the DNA TGTGCCAGCAGCCTTGGGGAGACCCAGTACTTC.